In its sample, the clone carrying this TCR beta chain was seen a few times. The antigen remains unidentified. This CDR3 contains 16 residues. The germline gives CDR1 WNHNN, CDR2 SYGVQD (reference sequence). The ends were cut back, 3 bases at V and 0 bases at J, with 12 bases in the middle. The method was immunoSEQ multiplex PCR; TCRdb's version includes in-frame clones alone and lacks a portion of them. The sample yields under 2.5 million clones, roughly 92% seen once. The data stem from a study of shared clonotypes between healthy human individuals. General study points: Generation probabilities of non-shared clonotypes were lower (relative to those shared by all four donors).

The TCR comes from a young man in good health. Some clones in this sample may be carry-over from other donors' samples. V is TRBV10-1 and J is TRBJ1-3; D remains unclear. The sample comprised naive CD4+ T cells from PBMCs. Subset defined: CD45RA+ positively selected. The CDR3 here is CASSEGLPGSGNTIYF. DNA of the CDR3: TGCGCCAGCAGTGAAGGACTCCCGGGCTCTGGAAACACCATATATTTT.